Sequencing of this T cell receptor (beta chain) was carried out in a study of T-cell reconstitution after alpha-beta-depleted transplantation in children. The CDR3 spans 15 residues. Looked up from germline, CDR1 is MNHNS and CDR2 is SASEGT. After removal of 5 bases from V and 4 bases from J, the junction contained 8 bases not matched to a gene. Regarding the study as a whole: Alpha-beta T cells about two months after transplant reportedly derived from several hundred expanded graft clones. It was newly produced T cells that mostly accounted for T-cell counts and diversity one year after transplant.

Using unique molecular identifiers, the investigators prepared the TCRbeta library. TCRdb used MiXCR to reprocess the PCR reads, holding one entry per CDR3 protein. The sample carries about 980,000 distinct CDR3 sequences, under 30% recorded once. Turning to this clonotype: Its cognate antigen is unknown.

The TCR sequence derives from a boy in the first two years of life who had a stem cell transplant for SCID, so the T cells may come from the graft donor. The sequenced sample was PBMCs, mostly from graft donor cells, obtained 360 days after TCRalphabeta/CD19-depleted stem cell transplant. This chain connects TRBV6-1 to TRBJ1-5; 7 nucleotides line up with TRBD1. CDR3 sequence reads: CASSRQGLPNQPQHF. CDR3 DNA: TGTGCCAGCAGTCGACAGGGTCTCCCAAATCAGCCCCAGCATTTT.